The 29 T cell receptor beta chains reported below all come from one sample, sequenced in a study of siplizumab effects on memory and regulatory T cells. The repertoire was sequenced with immunoSEQ multiplex PCR; TCRdb's copy has only in-frame clones and lacks some. The data contain over 95,000 clones, roughly 95% of them singletons. Sequenced sample: non-Treg CD4+ T cells sorted from blood. All receptors derive from a human donor in good health.

On this clone: The sample has other DNA sequences that encode this CDR3 too. The chain uses TRBV11-2 and TRBJ1-1; D remains ambiguous. Trimming shortened V by 1 base and J by 4 bases, and 1 base separated the two germline ends. Per the germline V gene, CDR1 is SGHAT and CDR2 is FQNNGV. The CDR3 extends over 11 amino acids. The CDR3 loop reads CASSLVTEAFF. DNA of the CDR3: TGTGCCAGCAGCTTAGTCACTGAAGCTTTCTTT.

The rearrangement links TRBV4-3 to TRBJ2-6; D ambiguous. This CDR3 contains 17 residues. In germline, CDR1 is LGHNA, CDR2 YSLEER. V dropped 0 bases and J dropped 0 bases, with 9 bases sitting between them. As DNA, the CDR3 is TGCGCCAGCAGCCAAGATTTACTCGTCTCTGGGGCCAACGTCCTGACTTTC. The encoded protein is CASSQDLLVSGANVLTF.

The chain has TRBV7-2 and TRBJ1-5; maybe TRBD1 (5 bases). Germline V gene sequence: CDR1 SGHTA, CDR2 FQGNSA. The CDR3 totals 15 residues. Trimming cost V 4 bases and J 4 bases, with 14 bases left between them. CDR3 loop: CASSSIWGGNQPQHF. CDR3 coding DNA: TGTGCCAGCAGCTCGATCTGGGGGGGAAATCAGCCCCAGCATTTT.

The chain joins TRBV6-1 to TRBJ2-2; a weak D match, TRBD1 (5 bases). This CDR3 is built from 17 residues. Trimming took off 4 bases at V and 4 bases at J, with 19 bases between the two ends. CDR1 is MNHNS, CDR2 SASEGT, per germline. The CDR3 loop is CASSAKSSDRITGELFF. The CDR3 DNA follows: TGTGCCAGCAGTGCTAAATCATCAGACAGAATCACCGGGGAGCTGTTTTTT.

The CDR3: CASSSRGVTEAFF. CDR3 in DNA: TGTGCCAGCTCTTCCAGGGGGGTGACTGAAGCTTTCTTT. The J gene is TRBJ1-1, the V gene TRBV7-3, with TRBD1 matching 7 bases. The CDR3 covers 13 residues. Germline assignment: CDR1 SGHTA and CDR2 FQGTGA. The V gene end was trimmed by 8 bases and the J gene end by 5 bases; junction bases not matched to a gene: 8.

The V call is TRBV5-6, the J call TRBJ2-5; 9 bases agree with TRBD2. The CDR3 length is 17 residues. Germline CDR1 reads SGHDT; CDR2 reads YYEEEE. The V segment lost 2 bases and the J segment 4 bases; nucleotides outside the gene matches: 12. The DNA for the CDR3 is TGTGCCAGCAGCTTACTGTTTAGCGGGGGCGTCCCAGAGACCCAGTACTTC. Protein: CASSLLFSGGVPETQYF.

The chain joins TRBV21-1 to TRBJ1-2; the table calls TRBD1, which could not be checked here. TRBV21-1 is listed as a pseudogene. This CDR3 contains 13 residues. The CDR3 coding sequence is TGCCTAAATAGACTCAACAGGGCATGTGGCTACACCTTC. It encodes CLNRLNRACGYTF.

The chain couples TRBV5-1 to TRBJ2-1; 10 nucleotides agree with TRBD2. Trimming took 4 bases from V and 4 from J; bases not matched to a gene: 5. Germline V CDR1 and CDR2: SGHRS, YFSETQ. The CDR3 is 15 residues long. The CDR3 DNA is TGCGCCAGCAGCCTTACTAGCGGGACTTACAATGAGCAGTTCTTC. Its translation is CASSLTSGTYNEQFF.

V gene TRBV28 combines with J gene TRBJ2-4; TRBD2 aligns across 8 bases. Germline-derived CDR1 and CDR2 are MDHEN and SYDVKM. The ends lost 8 bases at V and 6 bases at J; junction bases unmatched: 12. The length of the CDR3 is 15 residues. The CDR3 is CASSRVTAGANIQYF. The CDR3 DNA reads TGTGCCAGCTCGAGAGTGACAGCGGGGGCAAACATTCAGTACTTC.

The chain couples TRBV7-9 to TRBJ1-6; D possibly corresponds to TRBD1 (5 bases). The CDR3 sequence is 15 residues long. Per germline, CDR1 SEHNR and CDR2 FQNEAQ (reference sequence). With 10 bases removed from V and 7 bases from J, the gap between germline ends came to 20 bases. For the CDR3, the DNA is TGTGCCACCGGGACCGGGGCGTCGGAGAATTCACCCCTCCACTTT. It yields the protein CATGTGASENSPLHF.

This chain connects TRBV5-8 to TRBJ2-7; the D gene is possibly TRBD1 (6 bases). This CDR3 comprises 15 residues. The germline V gene encodes CDR1 SGHTS and CDR2 YDEGEE. The germline V and J ends were trimmed by 4 bases and 5 bases, with 19 bases remaining between them. The CDR3 nucleotides are TGTGCCAGCAGCCTGGACAGTTTCCAGTTGGACGAGCAGTACTTC. This sequence encodes CASSLDSFQLDEQYF.

This chain uses TRBV27 with TRBJ1-1; D ambiguous. V gave up 6 bases and J gave up 1 base, with 15 bases separating them. CDR1 MNHEY and CDR2 SMNVEV come from the germline V gene (reference sequence). The CDR3 extends over 15 amino acids. CDR3 loop: CASSSRPAGNTEAFF. Written as DNA, the CDR3 is TGTGCCAGCAGCTCCCGGCCGGCCGGGAACACTGAAGCTTTCTTT.

About this clone: At the DNA level, this CDR3 is encoded by other sequences in the same sample as well. This chain uses TRBV9 with TRBJ2-3; maybe TRBD2 (6 bases). The germline V gene encodes CDR1 SGDLS and CDR2 YYNGEE. V was clipped by 1 base and J by 2 bases, with 8 bases between them. This CDR3 region has 14 residues. The CDR3 sequence: CASSVRGLTDTQYF. The CDR3 DNA follows: TGTGCCAGCAGCGTAAGGGGACTCACAGATACGCAGTATTTT.

The V call is TRBV5-1, the J call TRBJ2-7, with 10 bases matching TRBD1. Germline CDR1 and CDR2: SGHRS and YFSETQ. This CDR3 is built from 15 residues. With 3 bases clipped from V and 2 bases from J, the junction kept 5 bases outside the gene matches. The CDR3 spells CASSSRTGGAYEQYF. The CDR3 region has the DNA TGCGCCAGCAGCTCCCGGACAGGGGGGGCCTACGAGCAGTACTTC.

The rearrangement links TRBV7-2 to TRBJ2-3; no firm D call. Trimming pared 4 bases from V and 1 base from J, leaving 12 bases between. The CDR3 runs 15 residues. Germline V gene lookup returns CDR1 SGHTA and CDR2 FQGNSA. For the CDR3, the DNA is TGTGCCAGCAGCTCGCTAGGATTCGGCACAGATACGCAGTATTTT. It codes for CASSSLGFGTDTQYF.

This clone was seen only once. The chain couples TRBV5-1 to TRBJ1-1; maybe TRBD1 (5 bases). Trimming took 3 bases from V and 3 from J, leaving 12 bases between them. The CDR3 sequence is 14 residues long. Germline values: CDR1 SGHRS, CDR2 YFSETQ. The chain's CDR3 is CASSSGRQDTEAFF. CDR3 sequence (DNA): TGCGCCAGCAGCTCGGGACGCCAGGACACTGAAGCTTTCTTT. Supplemented by reference TRBV5-1 and TRBJ1-1, the full variable domain reads KAGVTQTPRYLIKTRGQQVTLSCSPISGHRSVSWYQQTPGQGLQFLFEYFSETQRNKGNFPGRFSGRQFSNSRSEMNVSTLELGDSALYLCASSSGRQDTEAFFGQGTRLTVV.

J is TRBJ2-7 and V is TRBV7-9; D uncertain. Germline CDR1 reads SEHNR; CDR2 reads FQNEAQ (reference sequence). The CDR3 is 12 residues long. Trimming took 5 bases from V and 5 from J, leaving 10 bases between them. CDR3 nucleotides: TGTGCCAGCAGCCCCCTTCGGAACGAGCAGTACTTC. It translates to CASSPLRNEQYF.

CDR3: CASSREGELKKLFF. The CDR3 bases are TGTGCCAGCAGCCGAGAGGGGGAGTTGAAAAAACTGTTTTTT. This chain links TRBV2 with TRBJ1-4; D perhaps matches TRBD1 (6 bases). From germline, CDR1 is SNHLY and CDR2 FYNNEI. There are 14 residues in the CDR3. V lost 6 bases and J 9 bases, leaving 17 bases between the germline ends.

The chain is built from TRBV15 and TRBJ2-7, with D possibly TRBD2 on 5 matching bases. CDR3 length: 13 amino acids. CDR1 and CDR2 from the germline V gene are LNHNV and YYDKDF (reference sequence). Trimming cost V 1 base and J 6 bases, with 10 bases left between them. This CDR3 is CATSRVRVGEQYF. CDR3 coding DNA: TGTGCCACCAGCAGAGTGAGGGTGGGCGAGCAGTACTTC.

The rearrangement links TRBV19 to TRBJ1-5; D may be TRBD1 (5 bases). The V gene lost 3 bases and the J gene lost 3 bases, with 18 bases spanning the gap. CDR1 LNHDA and CDR2 SQIVND come from the germline V gene (reference sequence). The CDR3 runs to 17 residues. In DNA form, the CDR3 reads TGTGCCAGTAGTATGTCGGGCAAGGGGCGCGTCAATCAGCCCCAGCATTTT. Translated, it gives CASSMSGKGRVNQPQHF. Full variable domain (rest looked up from reference TRBV19 and TRBJ1-5): DGGITQSPKYLFRKEGQNVTLSCEQNLNHDAMYWYRQDPGQGLRLIYYSQIVNDFQKGDIAEGYSVSREKKESFPLTVTSAQKNPTAFYLCASSMSGKGRVNQPQHFGDGTRLSIL.

The chain joins TRBV9 to TRBJ1-4, with D maybe TRBD1 (5 bases). Germline-derived CDR1 and CDR2 are SGDLS and YYNGEE. The CDR3 spans 14 residues. V lost 2 bases and J 3 bases, leaving 8 bases between the germline ends. CDR3 nucleotides: TGTGCCAGCAGCGTGGGGGGAGCTAATGAAAAACTGTTTTTT. It yields the protein CASSVGGANEKLFF.

The chain recombines TRBV5-4 with TRBJ2-1, with 11 nucleotides matching TRBD2. Trimming removed 5 bases from V and 5 bases from J; junction bases left unmatched: 6. Germline assignment: CDR1 SGHNT and CDR2 YYREEE (reference sequence). This CDR3 is 15 amino acids long. CDR3 sequence (DNA): TGTGCCAGCAGTAATAGCGGGGGGGGCGACAATGAGCAGTTCTTC. Translating it yields CASSNSGGGDNEQFF.

The chain combines TRBV19 with TRBJ1-5; no firm D call. Germline V gene sequence: CDR1 LNHDA, CDR2 SQIVND (reference sequence). V was clipped by 5 bases and J by 1 base, with 18 bases between them. This CDR3 has 17 residues. The CDR3 region has the DNA TGTGCCAGTAGTTCCTATGGGCAGGCGGCAAGCAATCAGCCCCAGCATTTT. Encoded protein: CASSSYGQAASNQPQHF.

The chain combines TRBV6-1 with TRBJ1-5; D not resolved. The CDR3 contains 10 residues. Trimming pared 9 bases from V and 5 bases from J, leaving 5 bases between. Germline loops: CDR1 MNHNS, CDR2 SASEGT. The CDR3 sequence: CARSYQPQHF. The CDR3 DNA follows: TGTGCCAGGAGTTATCAGCCCCAGCATTTT.

The chain combines TRBV12-5 with TRBJ2-7; D perhaps matches TRBD2 (6 bases). Germline-derived CDR1 and CDR2 are LGHNT and FRNRAP. The CDR3 length is 12 residues. Trimming removed 8 bases at V and 0 bases at J, with 8 bases between. The CDR3 protein is CASRRGSYEQYF. The CDR3 DNA is TGTGCTAGTAGGAGGGGCTCCTACGAGCAGTACTTC.

The J gene is TRBJ2-2, the V gene TRBV6-5; 11 nucleotides line up with TRBD1. Germline V CDR1 and CDR2: MNHEY, SVGAGI. CDR3 length equals 15 residues. V trimming: 6 bases; J trimming: 7 bases; junction bases outside the gene matches: 7. CDR3 loop: CASSPDRGRVGELFF. In DNA form, the CDR3 reads TGTGCCAGCAGCCCGGACAGGGGGCGCGTCGGGGAGCTGTTTTTT.

This rearrangement joins TRBV18 to TRBJ2-5; TRBD1 is a possible D gene (6 bases). This CDR3 contains 14 residues. V dropped 2 bases and J dropped 4 bases, with 11 bases sitting between them. Germline values: CDR1 KGHSH, CDR2 LQKENI. In DNA form, the CDR3 reads TGTGCCAGCTCACCAAGGAAAGGGGGAGAGACCCAGTACTTC. Translating it yields CASSPRKGGETQYF. The full variable domain, with the rest looked up from reference TRBV18 and TRBJ2-5, is NAGVMQNPRHLVRRRGQEARLRCSPMKGHSHVYWYRQLPEEGLKFMVYLQKENIIDESGMPKERFSAEFPKEGPSILRIQQVVRGDSAAYFCASSPRKGGETQYFGPGTRLLVL.

V gene TRBV5-4 combines with J gene TRBJ2-7, with D perhaps TRBD2 (5 bases). CDR3 length equals 13 residues. The germline gives CDR1 SGHNT, CDR2 YYREEE (reference sequence). With 4 bases removed from V and 5 bases from J, the gap between germline ends came to 13 bases. The CDR3 coding sequence is TGTGCCAGCAGCCCAGGACTGGGTCACGAGCAGTACTTC. It yields the protein CASSPGLGHEQYF.

This sequence joins TRBV12-5 and TRBJ1-2; no reliable D call. The ends were cut back, 0 bases at V and 6 bases at J, with 11 bases in the middle. Germline CDR1 LGHNT, CDR2 FRNRAP. This CDR3 is built from 14 residues. Written as DNA, the CDR3 is TGTGCTAGTGGTTTGGTACTGGGGAGGGATGGCTACACCTTC. Its protein product is CASGLVLGRDGYTF.